This T cell receptor (beta chain) was sequenced in a study of cytomegalovirus exposure and HLA in healthy donors. Study observations and caveats: Sequencing likely generated an artifact that appeared as a cluster of highly shared sequence variants.

There are a few counts of this clone. No antigen is known for it. Germline CDR1 reads SNHLY; CDR2 reads FYNNEI. V was clipped by 9 bases and J by 2 bases; unmatched bases: 18. CDR3 size: 19 residues. The PCR contained 60 Vbeta and 13 Jbeta primers. In the authors' workflow: Later reanalysis found roughly 80 million unique TCR beta chains, 9 million to 12 million of them shared. Data came from immunoSEQ multiplex PCR; TCRdb stores just in-frame clones and leaves some out. D and trimming were read from the DNA, whereas the V and J calls and clone size are those reported in that table. The table shows some 180,000 clones, with roughly three quarters occurring only once.

The V and J genes are TRBV2 and TRBJ2-1, with 11 bases that match TRBD2. The clonotype comes from a male donor in good health and CMV-seronegative. Sequencing was performed on PBMCs. The CDR3 loop is CARNHPRTSGRRAYNEQFF. The CDR3 DNA follows: TGTGCCAGGAACCACCCCCGTACTAGCGGGAGAAGGGCCTACAATGAGCAGTTCTTC.